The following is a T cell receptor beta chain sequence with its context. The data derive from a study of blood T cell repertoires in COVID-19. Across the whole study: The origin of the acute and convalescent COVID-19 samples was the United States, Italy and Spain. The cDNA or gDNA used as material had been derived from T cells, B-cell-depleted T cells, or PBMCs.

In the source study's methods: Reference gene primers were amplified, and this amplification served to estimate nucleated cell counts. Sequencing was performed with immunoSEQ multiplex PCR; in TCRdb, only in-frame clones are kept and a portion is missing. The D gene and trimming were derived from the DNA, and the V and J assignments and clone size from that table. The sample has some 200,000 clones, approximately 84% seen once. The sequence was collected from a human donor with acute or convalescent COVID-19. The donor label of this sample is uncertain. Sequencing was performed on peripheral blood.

The CDR3 nucleotides read TGTGCCAGTAAACGGGCCCACAGGACTACCTCCTACGAGCAGTACTTC. Residues: CASKRAHRTTSYEQYF. V gene TRBV19 combines with J gene TRBJ2-7; possibly TRBD2 for D (6 bases). CDR1 is LNHDA, CDR2 SQIVND, per germline (reference sequence). V lost 7 bases and J 0 bases, leaving 19 bases between the germline ends. This CDR3 has 16 amino acids.